A selection of T cell receptor beta chains follows, all from one sample in a study of beta chain features in type 1 diabetes. The repertoire was sequenced with immunoSEQ multiplex PCR; TCRdb's copy has only in-frame clones and lacks some. The table has 250,000 to 350,000 clones, about 15% seen once. The specimen was naive CD4+ T cells from blood. The source is a man aged 18 to 30 with type 1 diabetes. Both conserved end residues are part of each CDR3. D genes are given only for firm matches. A row's size may be missing; if present it is once, few, many or a size class.

cdr3_aa: CASSQDSGGFTYEQYF
cdr3_nt: TGTGCCAGCAGCCAAGATAGCGGGGGGTTTACCTACGAGCAGTACTTC
cdr3_length: 16
d_call: TRBD2
j_call: TRBJ2-7
v_call: TRBV14
clone_size: few

cdr3_aa: CSVGGQMNTEAFF
cdr3_nt: TGCAGCGTTGGGGGACAGATGAACACTGAAGCTTTCTTT
cdr3_length: 13
d_call: TRBD1
j_call: TRBJ1-1
v_call: TRBV29-1
clone_size: .

cdr3_aa: CSVGPLTGRVGYTF
cdr3_nt: TGCAGCGTAGGACCCCTGACAGGGCGGGTTGGCTACACCTTC
cdr3_length: 14
d_call: TRBD1
j_call: TRBJ1-2
v_call: TRBV29-1
clone_size: few

cdr3_aa: CASSLATGSELFF
cdr3_nt: TGTGCCAGCAGCTTAGCTACGGGGTCTGAGCTGTTTTTT
cdr3_length: 13
d_call: .
j_call: TRBJ2-2
v_call: TRBV7-6
clone_size: few

cdr3_aa: CAWSVLATNEKLFF
cdr3_nt: TGTGCCTGGAGTGTACTCGCAACTAATGAAAAACTGTTTTTT
cdr3_length: 14
d_call: .
j_call: TRBJ1-4
v_call: TRBV30
clone_size: .

cdr3_aa: CASTPGGNSYEQYF
cdr3_nt: TGTGCCAGCACCCCGGGAGGTAACTCCTACGAGCAGTACTTC
cdr3_length: 14
d_call: TRBD2
j_call: TRBJ2-7
v_call: TRBV28
clone_size: .

cdr3_aa: CASSATGFTEAFF
cdr3_nt: TGTGCCAGCAGTGCGACAGGGTTCACTGAAGCTTTCTTT
cdr3_length: 13
d_call: TRBD1
j_call: TRBJ1-1
v_call: TRBV25-1
clone_size: few

cdr3_aa: CASSLAGVRGQETQYF
cdr3_nt: TGCGCCAGCAGCTTGGCCGGGGTCAGGGGGCAAGAGACCCAGTACTTC
cdr3_length: 16
d_call: TRBD1
j_call: TRBJ2-5
v_call: TRBV5-1
clone_size: few

cdr3_aa: CASSSAGRGEQYF
cdr3_nt: TGTGCCAGCAGTTCCGCGGGCCGAGGCGAGCAGTACTTC
cdr3_length: 13
d_call: .
j_call: TRBJ2-7
v_call: TRBV6-6
clone_size: few

cdr3_aa: CSVRGANTEAFF
cdr3_nt: TGCAGCGTCAGGGGGGCGAACACTGAAGCTTTCTTT
cdr3_length: 12
d_call: TRBD1
j_call: TRBJ1-1
v_call: TRBV29-1
clone_size: few

cdr3_aa: CASSRDRGNYGYTF
cdr3_nt: TGTGCCAGCTCCCGGGACAGGGGAAACTATGGCTACACCTTC
cdr3_length: 14
d_call: TRBD1
j_call: TRBJ1-2
v_call: TRBV18
clone_size: .

cdr3_aa: CASSLTGALGQPQHF
cdr3_nt: TGCGCCAGCAGCTTGACAGGGGCTTTGGGTCAGCCCCAGCATTTT
cdr3_length: 15
d_call: TRBD1
j_call: TRBJ1-5
v_call: TRBV5-1
clone_size: .

cdr3_aa: CASTILGTGPNYGYTF
cdr3_nt: TGTGCCAGTACCATTCTCGGGACAGGGCCTAACTATGGCTACACCTTC
cdr3_length: 16
d_call: TRBD1
j_call: TRBJ1-2
v_call: TRBV19
clone_size: .

cdr3_aa: CASSLQLGQGYEQFF
cdr3_nt: TGTGCCAGCAGCCTCCAGCTAGGACAGGGCTATGAGCAGTTCTTC
cdr3_length: 15
d_call: TRBD1
j_call: TRBJ2-1
v_call: TRBV7-2
clone_size: few

cdr3_aa: CASSSLPGGPNQPQHF
cdr3_nt: TGTGCCAGCAGTTCCCTGCCCGGCGGGCCAAATCAGCCCCAGCATTTT
cdr3_length: 16
d_call: .
j_call: TRBJ1-5
v_call: TRBV27
clone_size: few

cdr3_aa: CASGPDRGTEAFF
cdr3_nt: TGTGCTAGTGGTCCGGACAGGGGCACTGAAGCTTTCTTT
cdr3_length: 13
d_call: TRBD1
j_call: TRBJ1-1
v_call: TRBV12-5
clone_size: few

cdr3_aa: CASSEYFRGVNTEAFF
cdr3_nt: TGTGCCAGCAGTGAATATTTCCGTGGAGTGAACACTGAAGCTTTCTTT
cdr3_length: 16
d_call: .
j_call: TRBJ1-1
v_call: TRBV6-1
clone_size: few

cdr3_aa: CASSREVRAGNTGELFF
cdr3_nt: TGCGCCAGCAGCCGAGAGGTTAGGGCGGGGAACACCGGGGAGCTGTTTTTT
cdr3_length: 17
d_call: .
j_call: TRBJ2-2
v_call: TRBV4-3
clone_size: .

cdr3_aa: CASSQETGQRGYNEQFF
cdr3_nt: TGTGCCAGCAGCCAAGAGACAGGGCAAAGAGGATACAATGAGCAGTTCTTC
cdr3_length: 17
d_call: TRBD1
j_call: TRBJ2-1
v_call: TRBV4-2
clone_size: .

cdr3_aa: CASSFDSVNYGYTF
cdr3_nt: TGCGCCAGCAGCTTTGACAGTGTCAACTATGGCTACACCTTC
cdr3_length: 14
d_call: .
j_call: TRBJ1-2
v_call: TRBV5-1
clone_size: few

cdr3_aa: CASSPTGFGNTF
cdr3_nt: TGTGCCAGCAGTCCGACAGGTTTCGGAAACACCTTC
cdr3_length: 12
d_call: .
j_call: TRBJ1-2
v_call: TRBV28
clone_size: .

cdr3_aa: CASRDRYSNQPQHF
cdr3_nt: TGTGCCAGCAGAGACAGATATAGCAATCAGCCCCAGCATTTT
cdr3_length: 14
d_call: .
j_call: TRBJ1-5
v_call: TRBV5-4
clone_size: .